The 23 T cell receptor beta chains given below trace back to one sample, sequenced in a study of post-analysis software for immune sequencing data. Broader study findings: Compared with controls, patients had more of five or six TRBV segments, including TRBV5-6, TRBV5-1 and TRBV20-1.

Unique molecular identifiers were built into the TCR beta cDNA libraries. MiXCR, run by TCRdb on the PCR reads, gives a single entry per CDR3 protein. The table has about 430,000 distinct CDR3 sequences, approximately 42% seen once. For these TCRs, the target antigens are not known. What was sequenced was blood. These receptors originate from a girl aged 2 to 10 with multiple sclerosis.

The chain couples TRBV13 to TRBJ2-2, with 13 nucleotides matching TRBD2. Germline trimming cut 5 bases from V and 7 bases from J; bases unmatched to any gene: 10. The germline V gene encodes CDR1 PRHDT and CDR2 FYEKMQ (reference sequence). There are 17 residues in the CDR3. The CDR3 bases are TGTGCCAGCAGCCGCCGGACTAGCGGGAGTCAAGGCGGGGAGCTGTTTTTT. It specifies CASSRRTSGSQGGELFF.

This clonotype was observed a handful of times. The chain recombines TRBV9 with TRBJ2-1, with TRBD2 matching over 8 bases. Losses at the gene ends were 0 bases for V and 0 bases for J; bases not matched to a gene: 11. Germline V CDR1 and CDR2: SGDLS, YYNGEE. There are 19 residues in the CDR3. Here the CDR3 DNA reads TGTGCCAGCAGCGTAGGACCCCGGGTAGCGGGAAGCTCCTACAATGAGCAGTTCTTC. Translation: CASSVGPRVAGSSYNEQFF.

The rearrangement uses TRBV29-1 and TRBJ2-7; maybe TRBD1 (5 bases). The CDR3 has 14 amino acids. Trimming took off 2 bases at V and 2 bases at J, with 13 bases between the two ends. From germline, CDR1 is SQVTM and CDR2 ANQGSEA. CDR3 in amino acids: CSVESYVGAYEQYF. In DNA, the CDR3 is TGCAGCGTTGAATCGTACGTAGGGGCCTACGAGCAGTACTTC.

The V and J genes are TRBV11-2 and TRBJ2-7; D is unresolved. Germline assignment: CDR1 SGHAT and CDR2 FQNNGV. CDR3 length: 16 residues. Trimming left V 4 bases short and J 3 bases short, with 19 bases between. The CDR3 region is CASSSRSEGSGYEQYF. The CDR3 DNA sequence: TGTGCCAGCAGCTCTCGGAGCGAAGGGTCGGGCTACGAGCAGTACTTC.

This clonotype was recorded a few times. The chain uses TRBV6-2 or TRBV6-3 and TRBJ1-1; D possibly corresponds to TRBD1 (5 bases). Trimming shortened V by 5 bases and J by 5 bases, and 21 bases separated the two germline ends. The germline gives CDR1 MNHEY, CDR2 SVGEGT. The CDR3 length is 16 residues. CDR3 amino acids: CASSPVRALVETEAFF. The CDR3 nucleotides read TGTGCCAGCAGTCCAGTCAGGGCGCTTGTGGAGACTGAAGCTTTCTTT.

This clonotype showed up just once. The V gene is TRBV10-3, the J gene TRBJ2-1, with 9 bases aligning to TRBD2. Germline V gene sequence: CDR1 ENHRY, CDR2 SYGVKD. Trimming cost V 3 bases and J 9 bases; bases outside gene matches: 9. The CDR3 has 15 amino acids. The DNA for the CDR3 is TGTGCCATCAGTGACGTTAGCGGGAGTAGGGGTGAGCAGTTCTTC. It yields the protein CAISDVSGSRGEQFF.

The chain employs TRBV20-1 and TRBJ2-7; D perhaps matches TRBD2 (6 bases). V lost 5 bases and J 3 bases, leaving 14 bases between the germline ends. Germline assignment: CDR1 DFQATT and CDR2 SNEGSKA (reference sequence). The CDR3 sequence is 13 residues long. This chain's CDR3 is CSAGRPTYYEQYF. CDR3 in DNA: TGCAGTGCTGGGAGGCCTACGTACTACGAGCAGTACTTC.

CDR3 amino acids: CSAPPAGGRNEQFF. In DNA, the CDR3 is TGCAGTGCGCCCCCAGCGGGAGGAAGAAATGAGCAGTTCTTC. The chain couples TRBV20-1 to TRBJ2-1; 9 bases fit TRBD2. The ends lost 6 bases at V and 7 bases at J; junction bases unmatched: 10. This CDR3 has 14 amino acids. Germline V CDR1 and CDR2: DFQATT, SNEGSKA (reference sequence).

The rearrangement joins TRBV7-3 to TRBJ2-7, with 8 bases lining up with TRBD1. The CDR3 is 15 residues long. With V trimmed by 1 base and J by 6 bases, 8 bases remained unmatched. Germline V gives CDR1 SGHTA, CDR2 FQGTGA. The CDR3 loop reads CASSLRGQGASEQYF. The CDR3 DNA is TGTGCCAGCAGCTTAAGAGGGCAGGGGGCGAGCGAGCAGTACTTC. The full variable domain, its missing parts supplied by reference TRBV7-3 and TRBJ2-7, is GAGVSQTPSNKVTEKGKYVELRCDPISGHTALYWYRQSLGQGPEFLIYFQGTGAADDSGLPNDRFFAVRPEGSVSTLKIQRTERGDSAVYLCASSLRGQGASEQYFGPGTRLTVT.

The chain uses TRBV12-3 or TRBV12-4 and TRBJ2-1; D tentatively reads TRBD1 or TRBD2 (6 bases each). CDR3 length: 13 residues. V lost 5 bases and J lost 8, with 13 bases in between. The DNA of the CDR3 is TGTGCCAGCAGTCCTGTCGGGGGCCATGAGCAGTTCTTC. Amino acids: CASSPVGGHEQFF.

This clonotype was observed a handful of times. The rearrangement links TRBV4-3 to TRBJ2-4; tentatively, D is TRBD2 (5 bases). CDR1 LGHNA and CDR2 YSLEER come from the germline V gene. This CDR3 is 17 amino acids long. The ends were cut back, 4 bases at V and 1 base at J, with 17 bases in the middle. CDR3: CASSRRLSFGAKNIQYF. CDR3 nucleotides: TGCGCCAGCAGCCGAAGACTAAGTTTTGGGGCCAAAAACATTCAGTACTTC.

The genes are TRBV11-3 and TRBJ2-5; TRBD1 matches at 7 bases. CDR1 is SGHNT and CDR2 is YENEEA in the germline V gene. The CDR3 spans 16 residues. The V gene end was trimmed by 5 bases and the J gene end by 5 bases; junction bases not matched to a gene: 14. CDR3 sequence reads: CASSHRQGKIHETQYF. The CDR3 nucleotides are TGTGCCAGCAGCCATCGACAGGGAAAAATCCACGAGACCCAGTACTTC. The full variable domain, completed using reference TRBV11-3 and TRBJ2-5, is EAGVVQSPRYKIIEKKQPVAFWCNPISGHNTLYWYLQNLGQGPELLIRYENEEAVDDSQLPKDRFSAERLKGVDSTLKIQPAELGDSAVYLCASSHRQGKIHETQYFGPGTRLLVL.

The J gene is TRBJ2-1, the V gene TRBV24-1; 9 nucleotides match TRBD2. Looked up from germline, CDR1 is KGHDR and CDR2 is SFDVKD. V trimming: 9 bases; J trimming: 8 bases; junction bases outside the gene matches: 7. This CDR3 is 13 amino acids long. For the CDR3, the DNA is TGTGCCACCGCCGGGACTAGCATTCATGAGCAGTTCTTC. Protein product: CATAGTSIHEQFF.

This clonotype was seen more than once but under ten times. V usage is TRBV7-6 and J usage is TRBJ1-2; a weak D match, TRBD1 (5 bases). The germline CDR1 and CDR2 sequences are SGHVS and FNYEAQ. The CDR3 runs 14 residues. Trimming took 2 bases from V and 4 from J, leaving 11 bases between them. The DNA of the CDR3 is TGTGCCAGCAGCTTAAAGCCGCAGGGCTATGGCTACACCTTC. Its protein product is CASSLKPQGYGYTF. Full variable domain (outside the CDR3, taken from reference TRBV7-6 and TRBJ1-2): GAGVSQSPRYKVTKRGQDVALRCDPISGHVSLYWYRQALGQGPEFLTYFNYEAQQDKSGLPNDRFSAERPEGSISTLTIQRTEQRDSAMYRCASSLKPQGYGYTFGSGTRLTVV.

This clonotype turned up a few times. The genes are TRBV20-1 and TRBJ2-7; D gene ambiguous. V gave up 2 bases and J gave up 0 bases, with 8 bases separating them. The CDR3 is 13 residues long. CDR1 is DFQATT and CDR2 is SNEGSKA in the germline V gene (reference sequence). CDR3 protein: CSARYQSSYEQYF. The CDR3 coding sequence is TGCAGTGCTAGATATCAAAGCTCCTACGAGCAGTACTTC.

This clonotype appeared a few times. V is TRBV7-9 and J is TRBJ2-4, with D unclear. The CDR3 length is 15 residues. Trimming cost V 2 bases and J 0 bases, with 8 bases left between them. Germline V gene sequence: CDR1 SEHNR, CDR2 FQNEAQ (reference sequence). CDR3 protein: CASSLKGLAKNIQYF. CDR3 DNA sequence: TGTGCCAGCAGCTTAAAGGGCTTAGCCAAAAACATTCAGTACTTC.

CDR3 sequence: CASTGRYAFAFF. The CDR3 DNA reads TGTGCCAGCACCGGACGGTACGCCTTTGCTTTCTTT. V and J are TRBV7-9 and TRBJ1-1; D is ambiguous. The V end was cut by 7 bases, the J end by 11 bases, with 17 bases between. CDR3 size: 12 residues. Germline lookup yields CDR1 SEHNR and CDR2 FQNEAQ (reference sequence).

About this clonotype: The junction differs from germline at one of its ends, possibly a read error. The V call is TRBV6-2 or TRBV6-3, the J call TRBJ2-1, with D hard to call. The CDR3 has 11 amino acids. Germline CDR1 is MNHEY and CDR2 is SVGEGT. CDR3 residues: CVSSYSDEQFF. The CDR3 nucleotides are TGTGTCAGCAGTTACTCGGATGAGCAGTTCTTC.

CDR3 region: CSATNPGQGIYGYTF. Written as DNA, the CDR3 is TGCAGTGCTACAAATCCGGGACAGGGGATCTATGGCTACACCTTC. This chain joins TRBV20-1 and TRBJ1-2, with 10 bases fitting TRBD1. The length of the CDR3 is 15 residues. Germline lookup yields CDR1 DFQATT and CDR2 SNEGSKA (reference sequence). Trimming took 4 bases from V and 4 from J; bases not matched to a gene: 9.

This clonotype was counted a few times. CDR3 in amino acids: CASRGQLTYNEQFF. The CDR3 DNA reads TGTGCCAGCAGGGGACAGTTAACCTACAATGAGCAGTTCTTC. The V and J genes are TRBV12-3 or TRBV12-4 and TRBJ2-1; 7 bases line up with TRBD1. Germline trimming cut 6 bases from V and 2 bases from J; bases unmatched to any gene: 4. CDR3 length equals 14 residues.

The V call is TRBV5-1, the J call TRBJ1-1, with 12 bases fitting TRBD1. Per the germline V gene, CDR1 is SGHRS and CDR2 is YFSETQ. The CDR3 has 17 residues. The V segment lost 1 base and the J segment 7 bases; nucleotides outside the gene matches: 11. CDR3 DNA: TGCGCCAGCAGCTTGTCGGGACAGGGGGCGATTAGTTATGAAGCTTTCTTT. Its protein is CASSLSGQGAISYEAFF.

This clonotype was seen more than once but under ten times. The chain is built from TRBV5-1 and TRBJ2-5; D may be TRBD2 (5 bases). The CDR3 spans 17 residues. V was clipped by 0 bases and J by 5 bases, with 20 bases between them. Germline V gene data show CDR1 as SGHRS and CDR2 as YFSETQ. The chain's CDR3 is CASSLGLAGHGEETQYF. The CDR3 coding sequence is TGCGCCAGCAGCTTGGGGCTAGCCGGTCATGGGGAGGAGACCCAGTACTTC.

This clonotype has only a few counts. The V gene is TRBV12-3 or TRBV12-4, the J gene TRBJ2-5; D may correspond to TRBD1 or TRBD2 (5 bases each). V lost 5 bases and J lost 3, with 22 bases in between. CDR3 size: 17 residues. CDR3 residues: CASSHASWSQEEETQYF. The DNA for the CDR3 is TGTGCCAGCAGTCACGCCAGCTGGTCACAGGAGGAAGAGACCCAGTACTTC.